This T cell receptor beta chain was profiled in a study of T cells in Graves' hyperthyroidism and ophthalmopathy. About the study: Blood was drawn when the patient was first diagnosed and still untreated.

This clonotype has ten or more counts. The antigen is not known. The blood was taken when hyperthyroidism was first diagnosed, before any ophthalmopathy symptoms showed up. From RNA transcripts, TCR beta CDR3 regions were amplified. When the TCR CDR3 underwent first-round RT-PCR, the HTBI primer set was used. TCRdb reprocessed the multiplex PCR reads via MiXCR and lists one record per CDR3 protein. The sample lists a few hundred thousand distinct CDR3 sequences, 15% to 19% seen once, with about 30% in the top ten. Study-wide results and limits: Ophthalmopathy stood apart from stable hyperthyroidism in a 13 V-J model.

This CDR3 is built from 15 residues. Germline V gene data show CDR1 as MNHNS and CDR2 as SASEGT. V lost 5 bases, J lost 5 bases, and 7 bases stayed unmatched. The sequence derives from a woman aged 18 to 35 with Graves' hyperthyroidism that later progressed to Graves' ophthalmopathy. J is TRBJ2-3 and V is TRBV6-1; TRBD1 aligns across 10 bases. Material: blood. CDR3 sequence reads: CASSLRGQGKDTQYF. CDR3 DNA sequence: TGTGCCAGCAGTTTACGGGGACAGGGGAAAGATACGCAGTATTTT.